The 6 T cell receptor beta chains given below trace back to one sample, sequenced in a study of blood T cells in healthy people across ages. It was with a sample-barcoded 5' primer and a J-beta primer mix that a second PCR of roughly 7 to 12 cycles was run. From the 5' RACE reads, TCRdb called clonotypes with MiXCR, one entry per CDR3 protein. The sample has nearly 800,000 distinct CDR3 sequences, more than 20% seen once. These data were also filed under a second study, of T cells of mothers and their children.

The sequencing input was blood. All receptors come from a boy younger than 18 in good health.

V gene TRBV3-1 combines with J gene TRBJ2-1; D tentatively fits TRBD1 or TRBD2 (6 bases each). The CDR3 runs to 14 residues. Germline V gene lookup returns CDR1 LGHDT and CDR2 YNNKEL (reference sequence). V shed 2 bases and J shed 12 bases, with 17 bases lying between them. The chain's CDR3 is CASSQTGAYVRQFF. The CDR3 nucleotides are TGTGCCAGCAGCCAAACGGGGGCATACGTGAGGCAGTTCTTC.

This clonotype was picked up a small number of times. The chain joins TRBV15 to TRBJ2-5; a weak D match, TRBD2 (7 bases). V was cut by 0 bases and J by 0 bases, with 14 bases left in between. Germline lookup yields CDR1 LNHNV and CDR2 YYDKDF (reference sequence). The CDR3 is 17 amino acids. The CDR3 loop reads CATSRDKQGGDQETQYF. In DNA form, the CDR3 reads TGTGCCACCAGCAGAGATAAACAGGGAGGGGACCAAGAGACCCAGTACTTC.

In this sample, this clonotype turned up a few times. This chain links TRBV28 with TRBJ2-5, with 8 positions matching TRBD2. The CDR3 consists of 15 residues. Trimming at V came to 5 bases and at J to 7 bases, leaving 12 bases not matched to a gene. Looked up from germline, CDR1 is MDHEN and CDR2 is SYDVKM. CDR3 residues: CASSPPVAGGGTQYF. The CDR3 bases are TGTGCCAGCAGTCCACCGGTTGCGGGAGGTGGGACCCAGTACTTC.

CDR3: CASSWSGGANVLTF. The CDR3 DNA reads as TGTGCCAGTAGTTGGTCGGGCGGGGCCAACGTCCTGACTTTC. V gene TRBV19 combines with J gene TRBJ2-6; D is uncertain. Germline values: CDR1 LNHDA, CDR2 SQIVND (reference sequence). The CDR3 is 14 amino acids. V lost 5 bases, J lost 4 bases, and 9 bases lay in between. The full variable domain, in which reference TRBV19 and TRBJ2-6 provide the parts outside the CDR3, is DGGITQSPKYLFRKEGQNVTLSCEQNLNHDAMYWYRQDPGQGLRLIYYSQIVNDFQKGDIAEGYSVSREKKESFPLTVTSAQKNPTAFYLCASSWSGGANVLTFGAGSRLTVL.

This chain uses TRBV27 with TRBJ1-2; D might be TRBD1 (5 bases). CDR3 length equals 13 residues. Germline CDR1 is MNHEY and CDR2 is SMNVEV (reference sequence). Deletions cut 4 bases from V and 8 bases from J, with 14 bases between. DNA for the CDR3: TGTGCCAGCAGTTACGCAGGGCCGGGAGGCTACACCTTC. Its protein is CASSYAGPGGYTF.

This clonotype has more than one count but fewer than ten. This rearrangement joins TRBV20-1 to TRBJ2-1; 9 bases are a match to TRBD1. The V gene's germline CDR1 is DFQATT and CDR2 SNEGSKA (reference sequence). The CDR3 is 14 amino acids. V lost 0 bases to trimming and J lost 7 bases; unmatched junction nucleotides: 4. The chain's CDR3 is CSARESGTGNEQFF. The CDR3 region has the DNA TGCAGTGCTAGAGAATCCGGGACAGGGAATGAGCAGTTCTTC.